This T cell receptor beta chain was captured in a study of shared clonotypes between healthy human individuals. Study-wide findings and caveats: Sampling involved blood alone; tissue repertoires likely differ. Clonotype sharing across a few donors was observed for approximately 5% of naive CD4 clonotypes.

When replicate PCRs were run on sorted subsets, they used about 200 ng DNA, about 30,000 T cell genomes. The method was immunoSEQ multiplex PCR; TCRdb's version includes in-frame clones alone and lacks a portion of them. The sample records about 960,000 clones, roughly 72% being singletons. From CD4+ cells came CD45RA+ naive and CD45RA-negative memory subsets. About this clone: Its antigen is unknown.

V lost 5 bases and J lost 6, with 8 bases in between. The germline CDR1 and CDR2 sequences are MNHEY and SMNVEV (reference sequence). The CDR3 is 13 residues long. This clonotype originated in a man aged 18 to 29 in good health. The chain combines TRBV27 with TRBJ1-6, with D maybe TRBD1 (5 bases). What was sequenced was memory CD4+ T cells sorted from blood. Indicated subset: CD45RA-negative fraction. CDR3 residues: CASSGTPNSPLHF. In nucleotides, the CDR3 is TGTGCCAGCAGTGGGACCCCTAATTCACCCCTCCACTTT.